This entry lists 31 T cell receptor beta chains sequenced from one sample in a study of graft-versus-host responses after intestinal transplantation. Libraries were prepared by immunoSEQ multiplex PCR; TCRdb keeps only in-frame clonotypes and omits some of them. The sample lists tens of thousands of clones; around 90% were seen once. No antigens are known for them. The sample consisted of unstimulated CD8+ T cells sorted from spleen or lymph node cells, taken before intestinal transplant. The receptors were sampled from a human donor who received an intestinal transplant.

The chain recombines TRBV6-5 with TRBJ1-1; 7 bases are shared with TRBD1. The germline V gene has CDR1 MNHEY and CDR2 SVGAGI. The CDR3 runs 14 residues. After removal of 8 bases from V and 5 bases from J, the junction contained 11 bases not matched to a gene. The CDR3 sequence is CASGGTAAGTEAFF. The CDR3 DNA is TGTGCCAGCGGGGGGACAGCCGCGGGGACTGAAGCTTTCTTT.

The chain recombines TRBV7-9 with TRBJ1-4; perhaps TRBD1 as D (5 bases). Germline V gene data show CDR1 as SEHNR and CDR2 as FQNEAQ (reference sequence). V shed 3 bases and J shed 3 bases, with 8 bases lying between them. The CDR3 extends over 14 amino acids. The CDR3 loop reads CASSLVGANEKLFF. DNA of the CDR3: TGTGCCAGCAGCTTGGTAGGGGCTAATGAAAAACTGTTTTTT. Complete variable domain (other parts from reference TRBV7-9 and TRBJ1-4): DTGVSQNPRHKITKRGQNVTFRCDPISEHNRLYWYRQTLGQGPEFLTYFQNEAQLEKSRLLSDRFSAERPKGSFSTLEIQRTEQGDSAMYLCASSLVGANEKLFFGSGTQLSVL.

This clone was seen a few times. V is TRBV6-5 and J is TRBJ1-2; TRBD1 agrees at 9 bases. Germline V CDR1 and CDR2: MNHEY, SVGAGI. V lost 5 bases, J lost 8 bases, and 9 bases stayed unmatched. The CDR3 contains 14 residues. This CDR3 is CASSPTGGFDGYTF. DNA of the CDR3: TGTGCCAGCAGTCCGACAGGGGGATTTGACGGCTACACCTTC.

CDR3 nucleotide sequence: TGTGCCAGTACCCCGGTTGGGGCCAACGTCCTGACTTTC. It translates to CASTPVGANVLTF. The genes are TRBV19 and TRBJ2-6, with D hard to call. Germline CDR1 and CDR2: LNHDA and SQIVND (reference sequence). The CDR3 is 13 amino acids. Between the trimmed V and J ends, which lost 7 bases and 3 bases, there was a span of 7 bases.

The chain has TRBV7-8 and TRBJ2-1; 14 bases map to TRBD2. Trimming at V came to 3 bases and at J to 5 bases, leaving 0 bases not matched to a gene. The germline V gene encodes CDR1 SGHVS and CDR2 FQNEAQ. The CDR3 spans 15 residues. The CDR3 sequence is CASSLGLAGDNEQFF. The CDR3 nucleotides read TGTGCCAGCAGCTTGGGACTAGCGGGAGACAATGAGCAGTTCTTC.

The chain carries TRBV7-2 and TRBJ1-1; D gene ambiguous. In germline, CDR1 is SGHTA, CDR2 FQGNSA. The CDR3 spans 13 residues. V dropped 1 base and J dropped 4 bases, with 7 bases sitting between them. The DNA of the CDR3 is TGTGCCAGCAGCTTAGAGGGAGGCACTGAAGCTTTCTTT. Translating it yields CASSLEGGTEAFF.

Only a few counts were recorded for this clone. This sequence joins TRBV9 and TRBJ2-1; D call uncertain. The CDR3 has 14 residues. In germline, CDR1 is SGDLS, CDR2 YYNGEE. V was cut by 0 bases and J by 0 bases, with 4 bases left in between. The CDR3: CASSVVYSYNEQFF. CDR3 nucleotides: TGTGCCAGCAGCGTAGTGTACTCCTACAATGAGCAGTTCTTC.

The chain combines TRBV30 with TRBJ2-1, with D possibly matching TRBD1 (6 bases). Germline-derived CDR1 and CDR2 are GTSNPN and SVGIG (reference sequence). This CDR3 is built from 12 residues. V was cut by 3 bases and J by 6 bases, with 9 bases left in between. In DNA form, the CDR3 reads TGTGCCTGGAGCTCACAGGGCAATGAGCAGTTCTTC. Its protein is CAWSSQGNEQFF.

The chain joins TRBV7-9 to TRBJ1-3; D ambiguous. The ends were cut back, 5 bases at V and 0 bases at J, with 11 bases in the middle. The length of the CDR3 is 15 residues. The germline gives CDR1 SEHNR, CDR2 FQNEAQ (reference sequence). The CDR3 DNA is TGTGCCAGCAGCCCCCGAGCTATCTCTGGAAACACCATATATTTT. This codes for CASSPRAISGNTIYF. The complete variable domain, with remaining parts taken from reference TRBV7-9 and TRBJ1-3, reads DTGVSQNPRHKITKRGQNVTFRCDPISEHNRLYWYRQTLGQGPEFLTYFQNEAQLEKSRLLSDRFSAERPKGSFSTLEIQRTEQGDSAMYLCASSPRAISGNTIYFGEGSWLTVV.

This chain connects TRBV6-5 to TRBJ1-2; 7 bases map to TRBD1. The germline V gene encodes CDR1 MNHEY and CDR2 SVGAGI. Trimming took 5 bases from V and 8 from J; bases not matched to a gene: 8. This CDR3 is 13 amino acids long. DNA for the CDR3: TGTGCCAGCAGTGAAACGACAGGGAGCGGCTACACCTTC. Translating it yields CASSETTGSGYTF.

The CDR3 here is CASSLGQGEIHEQYF. In nucleotides, the CDR3 is TGTGCCAGCAGTCTGGGACAGGGCGAAATCCACGAGCAGTACTTC. V is TRBV6-5 and J is TRBJ2-7, with TRBD1 matching over 9 bases. Germline V gene data show CDR1 as MNHEY and CDR2 as SVGAGI. The CDR3 has 15 residues. The J segment lost 5 bases and the V segment lost 5 bases, leaving 10 bases of the junction unmatched.

The J gene is TRBJ1-1, the V gene TRBV7-6; no firm D call. Germline CDR1 is SGHVS and CDR2 is FNYEAQ. This CDR3 is built from 14 residues. V gave up 3 bases and J gave up 6 bases, with 14 bases separating them. CDR3: CASSLRSFRAEAFF. The CDR3 region has the DNA TGTGCCAGCAGCTTGCGGTCGTTTCGGGCTGAAGCTTTCTTT.

This chain connects TRBV29-1 to TRBJ1-2; D is perhaps TRBD1 (6 bases). This CDR3 has 12 residues. V lost 5 bases and J lost 4, with 11 bases in between. From germline, CDR1 is SQVTM and CDR2 ANQGSEA. The CDR3 DNA follows: TGCAGCGTTCAGCAGGGGTCCTATGGCTACACCTTC. Protein: CSVQQGSYGYTF.

The chain couples TRBV5-4 to TRBJ2-3; D is unclear. Trimming shortened V by 0 bases and J by 6 bases, and 5 bases separated the two germline ends. The CDR3 loop spans 12 amino acids. The germline V gene encodes CDR1 SGHNT and CDR2 YYREEE (reference sequence). The CDR3 region is CASSLARDTQYF. In DNA form, the CDR3 reads TGTGCCAGCAGCTTGGCCAGGGATACGCAGTATTTT.

The chain recombines TRBV5-6 with TRBJ1-4; D is ambiguous. Trimming took 2 bases from V and 7 from J, leaving 12 bases between them. The CDR3 length is 14 residues. The germline V gene encodes CDR1 SGHDT and CDR2 YYEEEE. The CDR3 spells CASSLAGSGEKLFF. CDR3 DNA sequence: TGTGCCAGCAGCTTAGCAGGATCAGGTGAAAAACTGTTTTTT.

V and J are TRBV27 and TRBJ2-7; TRBD1 might be the D (6 bases). The CDR3 length is 14 residues. Germline assignment: CDR1 MNHEY and CDR2 SMNVEV (reference sequence). Deletions cut 3 bases from V and 5 bases from J, with 14 bases between. The DNA for the CDR3 is TGTGCCAGCAGTTTGCTTCAGGACAGCGACGAGCAGTACTTC. Protein sequence: CASSLLQDSDEQYF.

J is TRBJ2-1 and V is TRBV6-1; 9 positions match TRBD1. Germline assignment: CDR1 MNHNS and CDR2 SASEGT. The CDR3 consists of 15 residues. V lost 5 bases to trimming and J lost 5 bases; unmatched junction nucleotides: 7. DNA for the CDR3: TGTGCCAGCAGTCCCGGGACAGGGTTCCACAATGAGCAGTTCTTC. This gives the protein CASSPGTGFHNEQFF.

The chain uses TRBV6-5 and TRBJ2-7; D possibly corresponds to TRBD2 (5 bases). CDR1 and CDR2 from the germline V gene are MNHEY and SVGAGI. The CDR3 sequence is 14 residues long. V lost 6 bases and J lost 5, with 17 bases in between. CDR3 nucleotides: TGTGCCAGCAGGGCTAGCTGGATGAGGGACGAGCAGTACTTC. Translated, it gives CASRASWMRDEQYF.

This clone was seen just once. The rearrangement uses TRBV4-3 and TRBJ2-7; 8 bases match TRBD1. CDR1 and CDR2 (germline): LGHNA, YSLEER. The CDR3 contains 15 residues. After removal of 4 bases from V and 6 bases from J, the junction contained 11 bases not matched to a gene. The CDR3, as DNA: TGCGCCAGCAGCCCCCAGGACAGGGAGCGTTGCGAGCAGTACTTC. Its protein is CASSPQDRERCEQYF.

The rearrangement joins TRBV11-2 to TRBJ2-7, with D hard to call. Germline V lookup: CDR1 SGHAT, CDR2 FQNNGV. CDR3 length: 11 amino acids. V lost 10 bases and J lost 4, with 11 bases in between. CDR3 coding DNA: TGTGCCACAGTAACGCGGTACGAGCAGTACTTC. This sequence encodes CATVTRYEQYF.

CDR3 sequence: CASSLRRGGDNEQFF. DNA for the CDR3: TGTGCCAGCAGCTTGAGGCGGGGTGGGGACAATGAGCAGTTCTTC. The V call is TRBV5-4, the J call TRBJ2-1; possible D gene TRBD2, 6 bases. Trimming stripped 1 base from V and 5 bases from J, with 13 bases between. Germline values: CDR1 SGHNT, CDR2 YYREEE (reference sequence). This CDR3 is 15 amino acids long.

The J gene is TRBJ2-1, the V gene TRBV29-1, with TRBD2 matching over 11 bases. Unmatched junction bases numbered 10, after V lost 0 bases and J lost 9 bases. The germline V gene has CDR1 SQVTM and CDR2 ANQGSEA. CDR3 length: 16 amino acids. The CDR3 loop is CSVEDRWTSGRSEQFF. The CDR3 DNA reads TGCAGCGTTGAAGATCGGTGGACTAGCGGGCGCAGTGAGCAGTTCTTC.

The rearrangement joins TRBV4-3 to TRBJ2-7; maybe TRBD1 (6 bases). From germline, CDR1 is LGHNA and CDR2 YSLEER. Trimming took 1 base from V and 0 from J, leaving 13 bases between them. The CDR3 sequence is 16 residues long. CDR3 coding DNA: TGCGCCAGCAGCCAAGGTCCTACAGGGAGCTCCTACGAGCAGTACTTC. Translation: CASSQGPTGSSYEQYF.

As regards this clone: Compared with germline, one end of the junction differs, possibly owing to a read error. V gene TRBV4-3 combines with J gene TRBJ1-5; unclear D gene. CDR1 and CDR2 from the germline V gene are LGHNA and YSLEER. This CDR3 is 16 amino acids long. Here the CDR3 DNA reads TGCGCCAACAGCCAAGATCCGGGGTCCTCCAATCAGCCCCAGCATTTT. Its protein product is CANSQDPGSSNQPQHF.

The V call is TRBV7-2, the J call TRBJ1-2; D is possibly TRBD1 (6 bases). The CDR3 loop spans 13 amino acids. V dropped 5 bases and J dropped 7 bases, with 14 bases sitting between them. The germline V gene has CDR1 SGHTA and CDR2 FQGNSA. For the CDR3, the DNA is TGTGCCAGCAGCCCAGGGGTCCGAGGTGGCTACACCTTC. Residues: CASSPGVRGGYTF.

The chain is built from TRBV30 and TRBJ2-5; D perhaps matches TRBD2 (5 bases). The CDR3 covers 14 residues. Germline-derived CDR1 and CDR2 are GTSNPN and SVGIG (reference sequence). V lost 5 bases and J 5 bases, leaving 18 bases between the germline ends. The CDR3 coding sequence is TGTGCCTGGTCCGAAGGACTGGGAGCCGAGACCCAGTACTTC. It specifies CAWSEGLGAETQYF.

The V call is TRBV7-9, the J call TRBJ1-1; D is ambiguous. CDR3 size: 13 residues. The germline V and J ends were trimmed by 2 bases and 6 bases, with 10 bases remaining between them. Germline CDR1 is SEHNR and CDR2 is FQNEAQ (reference sequence). The CDR3: CASSLRGSPEAFF. CDR3 DNA: TGTGCCAGCAGCTTACGAGGGTCCCCTGAAGCTTTCTTT.

This chain joins TRBV27 and TRBJ2-1; tentatively, D is TRBD2 (5 bases). This CDR3 has 15 residues. V was shortened by 0 bases and J by 9 bases, with 15 bases between the two germline ends. Germline CDR1 is MNHEY and CDR2 is SMNVEV (reference sequence). CDR3 nucleotide sequence: TGTGCCAGCAGTTTATCTCCCTCTCGGACTCTTGAGCAGTTCTTC. This encodes CASSLSPSRTLEQFF.

V and J are TRBV29-1 and TRBJ1-1; the D gene is possibly TRBD1 (5 bases). This CDR3 contains 13 residues. CDR1 SQVTM and CDR2 ANQGSEA come from the germline V gene. Deletions cut 6 bases from V and 7 bases from J, with 18 bases between. The CDR3 region is CSVELRGGGEAFF. The CDR3 nucleotides read TGCAGCGTAGAACTTAGGGGCGGCGGTGAAGCTTTCTTT.

The chain employs TRBV4-2 and TRBJ2-5; TRBD2 agrees at 7 bases. Germline V gene lookup returns CDR1 LGHNA and CDR2 YNFKEQ. The V gene end was trimmed by 0 bases and the J gene end by 1 base; junction bases not matched to a gene: 11. The CDR3 contains 18 residues. CDR3 in amino acids: CASSQDRAGWGGQETQYF. CDR3 coding DNA: TGTGCCAGCAGCCAAGATCGGGCGGGATGGGGGGGCCAAGAGACCCAGTACTTC.

This sequence joins TRBV15 and TRBJ2-7, with 8 bases that match TRBD1. Losses at the gene ends were 0 bases for V and 6 bases for J; bases not matched to a gene: 10. There are 16 residues in the CDR3. Germline CDR1 reads LNHNV; CDR2 reads YYDKDF (reference sequence). This CDR3 reads CATSRDQRTGPGEQYF. Here the CDR3 DNA reads TGTGCCACCAGCAGAGACCAGAGGACAGGGCCGGGCGAGCAGTACTTC.